The 28 T cell receptor beta chains presented below share a single source sample, sequenced in a study of cytomegalovirus exposure and HLA in healthy donors. This PCR relied on a set of 60 Vbeta primers and 13 Jbeta primers. This table comes from immunoSEQ multiplex PCR, and its TCRdb copy is limited to in-frame clones, with some not included. The sample has about 150,000 clones; about three quarters are singletons. Input material: PBMCs. These receptor sequences come from a woman aged 40 to 50 in good health and CMV-seronegative.

This clone came up once. The J gene is TRBJ1-2, the V gene TRBV28; D possibly corresponds to TRBD1 (5 bases). The CDR3 totals 14 residues. The germline gives CDR1 MDHEN, CDR2 SYDVKM. Trimming removed 2 bases from V and 8 bases from J, with 15 bases in between. This CDR3 is CASSLERGGSGYTF. CDR3 bases: TGTGCCAGCAGTTTAGAGCGTGGGGGGAGCGGCTACACCTTC.

The chain carries TRBV10-3 and TRBJ2-3, with D perhaps matching TRBD1 (6 bases). Trimming took off 5 bases at V and 3 bases at J, with 9 bases between the two ends. Germline V gene lookup returns CDR1 ENHRY and CDR2 SYGVKD. This CDR3 has 13 residues. CDR3 nucleotides: TGTGCCATCAGTCCCAGGGGAACAGATACGCAGTATTTT. Encoded protein: CAISPRGTDTQYF.

This chain links TRBV6-4 with TRBJ1-1, with 7 bases identical to TRBD1. Germline V gives CDR1 MRHNA, CDR2 SNTAGT. Trimming removed 5 bases from V and 5 bases from J; junction bases left unmatched: 11. The CDR3 loop spans 15 amino acids. CDR3 nucleotide sequence: TGTGCCAGCAGTTACGTCGACAGGGCCATGACTGAAGCTTTCTTT. It codes for CASSYVDRAMTEAFF.

The chain is built from TRBV10-2 and TRBJ2-2, with no clear D. Germline CDR1 is WSHSY and CDR2 is SAAADI. The V and J ends lost 5 bases and 4 bases respectively, with 11 bases between them. This CDR3 is built from 14 residues. This CDR3 is CASSLSEATGELFF. In nucleotides, the CDR3 is TGCGCCAGCAGTCTCAGCGAGGCCACCGGGGAGCTGTTTTTT.

This sequence joins TRBV11-3 and TRBJ2-7; TRBD2 matches at 7 bases. This CDR3 comprises 14 residues. J was trimmed by 6 bases and V by 5 bases; bases with no gene match: 10. CDR1 and CDR2 (germline): SGHNT, YENEEA. The DNA of the CDR3 is TGTGCCAGCAGCGTTACTAGGGAGGGAGGCGAGCAGTACTTC. It is translated as CASSVTREGGEQYF.

The chain carries TRBV7-8 and TRBJ1-2, with D unresolved. Germline CDR1 and CDR2: SGHVS and FQNEAQ. The CDR3 length is 17 residues. V gave up 3 bases and J gave up 0 bases, with 17 bases separating them. The CDR3, as DNA: TGTGCCAGCAGCTTTAGGCTATTCAAAACAGCTAACTATGGCTACACCTTC. Translated, it gives CASSFRLFKTANYGYTF.

This chain connects TRBV27 to TRBJ1-1, with no clear D. CDR1 is MNHEY, CDR2 SMNVEV, per germline (reference sequence). The V and J ends lost 3 bases and 4 bases respectively, with 9 bases between them. CDR3 length: 13 residues. CDR3 loop: CASSLGGSTEAFF. For the CDR3, the DNA is TGTGCCAGCAGTTTGGGAGGGTCCACTGAAGCTTTCTTT.

V is TRBV28 and J is TRBJ2-7, with D hard to call. There are 14 residues in the CDR3. V lost 5 bases and J lost 7, with 18 bases in between. Germline V lookup: CDR1 MDHEN, CDR2 SYDVKM. The CDR3 reads CASSPLAAMAEQYF. CDR3 in DNA: TGTGCCAGCAGTCCCTTAGCAGCTATGGCAGAGCAGTACTTC.

The CDR3 here is CASSLARDKGNQPQHF. CDR3 DNA: TGTGCCAGCAGCTTAGCTAGAGATAAAGGCAATCAGCCCCAGCATTTT. J is TRBJ1-5 and V is TRBV7-8; D remains ambiguous. Per germline, CDR1 SGHVS and CDR2 FQNEAQ. The CDR3 extends over 16 amino acids. The V gene lost 0 bases and the J gene lost 2 bases, with 11 bases spanning the gap. Based on the CDR3 plus reference TRBV7-8 and TRBJ1-5, the full variable domain is GAGVSQSPRYKVAKRGQDVALRCDPISGHVSLFWYQQALGQGPEFLTYFQNEAQLDKSGLPSDRFFAERPEGSVSTLKIQRTQQEDSAVYLCASSLARDKGNQPQHFGDGTRLSIL.

CDR3 amino acids: CASSSLDGAGNTIYF. The CDR3 region has the DNA TGCGCCAGCAGCTCCTTAGACGGGGCTGGAAACACCATATATTTT. The chain links TRBV5-1 to TRBJ1-3, with unresolved D. Germline V gene lookup returns CDR1 SGHRS and CDR2 YFSETQ. V lost 3 bases and J lost 2, with 12 bases in between. CDR3 length: 15 amino acids.

As regards this clone: Sequence at one end of the junction differs from germline and may be a read error. Within the sample, other DNA sequences also encode this same CDR3. This rearrangement joins TRBV10-3 to TRBJ1-1; tentatively, D is TRBD1 (6 bases). The CDR3 totals 15 residues. Germline CDR1 is ENHRY and CDR2 is SYGVKD. CDR3 sequence: CAISTFGGPMTEAFF. The CDR3, as DNA: TGTGCCATCAGTACTTTTGGGGGCCCCATGACTGAAGCCTTCTTT.

This chain connects TRBV6-1 to TRBJ1-5; maybe TRBD1 (6 bases). Deletions cut 8 bases from V and 4 bases from J, with 18 bases between. The CDR3 has 15 amino acids. Germline V gene data show CDR1 as MNHNS and CDR2 as SASEGT. The DNA of the CDR3 is TGTGCCAGCTCGGGACATCAGCTATTTAATCAGCCCCAGCATTTT. Protein product: CASSGHQLFNQPQHF.

This clone was counted once. The chain combines TRBV28 with TRBJ2-7, with 9 bases lining up with TRBD2. The CDR3 spans 15 residues. V shed 5 bases, J shed 7 bases, and the junction held 12 bases outside the gene matches. CDR1 MDHEN and CDR2 SYDVKM come from the germline V gene. The CDR3, as DNA: TGTGCCAGCAGTCCTAGCGGGATGCCTTTTCGGGAGCAGTACTTC. It codes for CASSPSGMPFREQYF. The whole variable domain, remainder taken from reference TRBV28 and TRBJ2-7, is DVKVTQSSRYLVKRTGEKVFLECVQDMDHENMFWYRQDPGLGLRLIYFSYDVKMKEKGDIPEGYSVSREKKERFSLILESASTNQTSMYLCASSPSGMPFREQYFGPGTRLTVT.

This clone was seen more than once but under ten times. J is TRBJ1-1 and V is TRBV2; D call uncertain. V was cut by 6 bases and J by 4 bases, with 15 bases left in between. Per the germline V gene, CDR1 is SNHLY and CDR2 is FYNNEI. The CDR3 covers 14 residues. The CDR3 sequence is CASSDLGVGTEAFF. In nucleotides, the CDR3 is TGTGCCAGCAGCGATCTAGGAGTCGGCACTGAAGCTTTCTTT.

The chain links TRBV5-1 to TRBJ2-3; 14 positions agree with TRBD2. With 6 bases clipped from V and 4 bases from J, the junction kept 10 bases outside the gene matches. This CDR3 has 17 amino acids. Germline lookup yields CDR1 SGHRS and CDR2 YFSETQ. The CDR3 sequence is CASTPGLAGVGPDTQYF. The DNA of the CDR3 is TGCGCCAGCACCCCGGGACTAGCGGGGGTTGGTCCAGATACGCAGTATTTT.

There are a few counts of this clone. The genes are TRBV19 and TRBJ2-5; weak D call: TRBD1 (5 bases). Germline CDR1 LNHDA, CDR2 SQIVND (reference sequence). Between the trimmed V and J ends, which lost 3 bases and 5 bases, there was a span of 10 bases. CDR3 size: 13 residues. The CDR3: CASSMQGTETQYF. CDR3 DNA: TGTGCCAGTAGTATGCAGGGCACCGAGACCCAGTACTTC.

V usage is TRBV5-4 and J usage is TRBJ2-3; 7 bases fit TRBD1. V gave up 4 bases and J gave up 5 bases; unmatched junction bases: 10. Per germline, CDR1 SGHNT and CDR2 YYREEE (reference sequence). The CDR3 loop spans 15 amino acids. The CDR3 protein is CASSRTGVLEDTQYF. CDR3 DNA: TGTGCCAGCAGCCGGACAGGAGTTCTGGAAGATACGCAGTATTTT. Filled out from reference TRBV5-4 and TRBJ2-3, the complete variable domain reads ETGVTQSPTHLIKTRGQQVTLRCSSQSGHNTVSWYQQALGQGPQFIFQYYREEENGRGNFPPRFSGLQFPNYSSELNVNALELDDSALYLCASSRTGVLEDTQYFGPGTRLTVL.

The J gene is TRBJ2-5, the V gene TRBV7-9; 9 bases match TRBD2. Trimming removed 5 bases from V and 1 base from J; junction bases left unmatched: 5. CDR1 is SEHNR and CDR2 is FQNEAQ in the germline V gene (reference sequence). The CDR3 length is 15 residues. CDR3 region: CASSPSGARQETQYF. CDR3 DNA: TGTGCCAGCAGCCCTAGCGGGGCTCGCCAAGAGACCCAGTACTTC.

The chain is built from TRBV10-3 and TRBJ1-4, with 9 bases aligning to TRBD1. The trim removed 2 bases at V and 7 bases at J, leaving 14 bases unmatched. Germline V gene data show CDR1 as ENHRY and CDR2 as SYGVKD. The CDR3 sequence is 18 residues long. CDR3 sequence (DNA): TGTGCCATCAGTGAGCTATGGACAGGGGACGCTGAGGTTGAAAAACTGTTTTTT. Translation gives CAISELWTGDAEVEKLFF.

V usage is TRBV7-9 and J usage is TRBJ2-1; no clear D gene. This CDR3 has 15 amino acids. Germline V CDR1 and CDR2: SEHNR, FQNEAQ (reference sequence). V lost 6 bases and J 0 bases, leaving 12 bases between the germline ends. The CDR3 bases are TGTGCCAGCAGGAAGACAACGAGCTCCTACAATGAGCAGTTCTTC. It codes for CASRKTTSSYNEQFF.

The chain couples TRBV2 to TRBJ2-1; TRBD2 matches 10 bases. Germline CDR1 reads SNHLY; CDR2 reads FYNNEI. J lost 2 bases, V lost 8 bases, and 3 bases had no gene match. This CDR3 comprises 14 residues. CDR3 nucleotide sequence: TGTGCCAGCGTGAGCGGGGGGGCCTACAATGAGCAGTTCTTC. Protein product: CASVSGGAYNEQFF.

This clone was detected only a few times. J is TRBJ1-2 and V is TRBV7-2; D is perhaps TRBD1 (5 bases). The CDR3 has 15 amino acids. V lost 1 base and J 2 bases, leaving 11 bases between the germline ends. The V gene's germline CDR1 is SGHTA and CDR2 FQGNSA. The CDR3 DNA reads TGTGCCAGCAGCTTAGTGGCGGGGGGAAACTATGGCTACACCTTC. Translated: CASSLVAGGNYGYTF.

The genes are TRBV6-1 and TRBJ1-4; TRBD1 matches 8 bases. In germline, CDR1 is MNHNS, CDR2 SASEGT. With 7 bases clipped from V and 4 bases from J, the junction kept 8 bases outside the gene matches. The CDR3 loop spans 15 amino acids. The CDR3 DNA is TGTGCCAGCACCAGGGGGCGGTTTCTTAATGAAAAACTGTTTTTT. It is translated as CASTRGRFLNEKLFF.

The J gene is TRBJ2-7, the V gene TRBV19; TRBD2 might be the D (5 bases). Germline V gene sequence: CDR1 LNHDA, CDR2 SQIVND (reference sequence). V lost 3 bases and J lost 4, with 13 bases in between. The CDR3 length is 14 residues. The CDR3: CASSIRRERYEQYF. The CDR3, as DNA: TGTGCCAGTAGTATTCGAAGGGAGCGGTACGAGCAGTACTTC. The variable domain in full, completed from reference TRBV19 and TRBJ2-7, reads DGGITQSPKYLFRKEGQNVTLSCEQNLNHDAMYWYRQDPGQGLRLIYYSQIVNDFQKGDIAEGYSVSREKKESFPLTVTSAQKNPTAFYLCASSIRRERYEQYFGPGTRLTVT.

The gene calls are TRBV7-9 and TRBJ2-5, with a weak D call TRBD2 (6 bases). CDR1 is SEHNR, CDR2 FQNEAQ, per germline (reference sequence). The CDR3 is 13 amino acids. Trimming left V 3 bases short and J 5 bases short, with 10 bases between. The CDR3 DNA reads as TGTGCCAGCAGCTTCGGGACTCCTGAGACCCAGTACTTC. Amino acids: CASSFGTPETQYF. Using reference TRBV7-9 and TRBJ2-5 for the parts outside the CDR3, the full variable domain is DTGVSQNPRHKITKRGQNVTFRCDPISEHNRLYWYRQTLGQGPEFLTYFQNEAQLEKSRLLSDRFSAERPKGSFSTLEIQRTEQGDSAMYLCASSFGTPETQYFGPGTRLLVL.

This clone was seen only a few times. V is TRBV2 and J is TRBJ2-5, with 7 bases fitting TRBD2. Germline assignment: CDR1 SNHLY and CDR2 FYNNEI. This CDR3 region has 14 residues. The V and J ends lost 6 bases and 3 bases, in that order; junction bases with no gene match: 7. The CDR3 protein is CASSATSVEETQYF. Written as DNA, the CDR3 is TGTGCCAGCAGCGCAACTAGCGTGGAAGAGACCCAGTACTTC.

The table lists this clone with a few counts. J is TRBJ2-1 and V is TRBV19; no reliable D call. V was shortened by 7 bases and J by 0 bases, with 7 bases between the two germline ends. The CDR3 is 13 residues long. Looked up from germline, CDR1 is LNHDA and CDR2 is SQIVND (reference sequence). The CDR3 protein is CASIDNSYNEQFF. The CDR3 DNA reads as TGTGCCAGTATCGACAACTCCTACAATGAGCAGTTCTTC.

The chain employs TRBV21-1 and TRBJ1-4; TRBD1 is taken as the D call from the table, unchecked against the DNA. TRBV21-1 corresponds to a pseudogene. The CDR3 is 13 amino acids. The CDR3 DNA is TGTGCCAGCAGCAAAGGGGACATGTCGAAACTGTTTTTT. This encodes CASSKGDMSKLFF.